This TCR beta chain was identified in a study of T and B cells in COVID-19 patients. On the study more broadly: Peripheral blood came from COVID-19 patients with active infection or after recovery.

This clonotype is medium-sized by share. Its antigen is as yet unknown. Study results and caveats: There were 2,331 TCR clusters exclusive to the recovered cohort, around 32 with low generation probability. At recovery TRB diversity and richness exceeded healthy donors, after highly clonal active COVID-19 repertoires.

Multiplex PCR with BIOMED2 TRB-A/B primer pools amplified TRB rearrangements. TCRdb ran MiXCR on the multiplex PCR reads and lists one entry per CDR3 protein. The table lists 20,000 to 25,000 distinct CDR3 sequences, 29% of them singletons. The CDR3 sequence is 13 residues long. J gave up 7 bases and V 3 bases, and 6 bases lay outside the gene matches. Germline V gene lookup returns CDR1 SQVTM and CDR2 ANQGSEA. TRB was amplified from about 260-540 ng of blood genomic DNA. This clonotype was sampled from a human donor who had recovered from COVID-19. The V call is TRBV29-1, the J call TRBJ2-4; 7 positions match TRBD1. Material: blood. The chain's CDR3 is CSVDTGVGNIQYF. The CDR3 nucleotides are TGCAGCGTTGACACAGGGGTAGGGAACATTCAGTACTTC. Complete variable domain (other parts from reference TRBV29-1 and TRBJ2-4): SAVISQKPSRDICQRGTSLTIQCQVDSQVTMMFWYRQQPGQSLTLIATANQGSEATYESGFVIDKFPISRPNLTFSTLTVSNMSPEDSSIYLCSVDTGVGNIQYFGAGTRLSVL.